This T cell receptor (beta chain) stems from a study of radiation and T cells in renal cell carcinoma. Notes on the study in general: Top tumor clonotypes rose in blood 2 weeks post-radiation, then contracted.

The CDR3 extends over 15 amino acids. V dropped 1 base and J dropped 0 bases, with 8 bases sitting between them. Per the germline V gene, CDR1 is SGHRS and CDR2 is YFSETQ. Concerning this clone itself: Its antigen is undetermined.

Profiled with immunoSEQ multiplex PCR; TCRdb holds only in-frame clones, not every one. The table has under 200,000 clones, approximately 90% seen once. This sample's time point: blood 4 weeks post-SBRT, at nephrectomy. Specified treatment: 15 Gy SBRT to primary tumor, nephrectomy 4 weeks later. The patient's renal cell carcinoma had clear cell pathology. The sequence derives from a woman aged 50 to 60 with renal cell carcinoma. Sample: blood, taken from a patient whose treatment included radiotherapy and nephrectomy. The V and J genes are TRBV5-1 and TRBJ2-1; D gene uncertain. This CDR3 is CASSLPQSSYNEQFF. In nucleotides, the CDR3 is TGCGCCAGCAGCTTGCCCCAAAGCTCCTACAATGAGCAGTTCTTC.